This is a list of T cell receptor beta chains from one sample in a study of response to subunit inactivated influenza vaccine. TCRdb ran MiXCR on the RT-PCR reads and lists one entry per CDR3 protein. The data show approximately 500,000 distinct CDR3 sequences, 10% to 15% seen once. The sample here was PBMCs from blood, taken roughly 46 days after vaccination. Receptors originate from a man in his fifties who received an inactivated influenza vaccine. The CDR3 runs from the conserved cysteine through the conserved F or W. D genes are given only for firm matches. Clone size is shown for a subset of rows, as once, few, many or a class of expanded clone.

clone_size: many
j_call: TRBJ2-7
d_call: -
v_call: TRBV9
cdr3_aa: CASSPQDYPVDEQYF
cdr3_nt: TGTGCCAGCAGCCCTCAAGACTACCCGGTCGACGAGCAGTACTTC

clone_size: few
j_call: TRBJ2-7
d_call: -
v_call: TRBV18
cdr3_aa: CASSPSTGGYEQYF
cdr3_nt: TGTGCCAGCTCACCCTCGACAGGTGGCTACGAGCAGTACTTC

clone_size: -
j_call: TRBJ2-1
d_call: TRBD2
v_call: TRBV13
cdr3_aa: CASSPTAGTSTNEQFF
cdr3_nt: TGTGCCAGCAGCCCAACAGCCGGGACTAGCACCAATGAGCAGTTCTTC

clone_size: few
j_call: TRBJ1-4
d_call: -
v_call: TRBV4-1
cdr3_aa: CASSQAVNEKLFF
cdr3_nt: TGCGCCAGCAGCCAAGCAGTGAATGAAAAACTGTTTTTT

clone_size: -
j_call: TRBJ2-5
d_call: TRBD2
v_call: TRBV5-1
cdr3_aa: CASSPGTSGPPQETQYF
cdr3_nt: TGCGCCAGCAGCCCAGGGACTAGCGGGCCCCCCCAAGAGACCCAGTACTTC

clone_size: -
j_call: TRBJ2-1
d_call: TRBD2
v_call: TRBV20-1
cdr3_aa: CSAMSGDSYNEQFF
cdr3_nt: TGCAGTGCTATGAGCGGGGACTCCTACAATGAGCAGTTCTTC

clone_size: -
j_call: TRBJ2-7
d_call: -
v_call: TRBV28
cdr3_aa: CASSPIQAFLSYEQYF
cdr3_nt: TGTGCCAGCAGTCCCATACAGGCTTTCCTCTCCTACGAGCAGTACTTC

clone_size: many
j_call: TRBJ1-2
d_call: -
v_call: TRBV27
cdr3_aa: CASSLQGNYGYTF
cdr3_nt: TGTGCCAGCAGTTTACAGGGTAACTATGGCTACACCTTC

clone_size: few
j_call: TRBJ1-5
d_call: -
v_call: TRBV12-3/TRBV12-4
cdr3_aa: CASKRSNQPQHF
cdr3_nt: TGTGCCAGCAAGAGGAGCAATCAGCCCCAGCATTTT

clone_size: -
j_call: TRBJ2-7
d_call: TRBD2
v_call: TRBV27
cdr3_aa: CASSFRAGGSYEQYF
cdr3_nt: TGTGCCAGCAGTTTTCGAGCGGGAGGCTCCTACGAGCAGTACTTC

clone_size: -
j_call: TRBJ2-5
d_call: TRBD2
v_call: TRBV20-1
cdr3_aa: CSARGMRASGLQETQYF
cdr3_nt: TGCAGTGCTAGAGGAATGCGGGCTAGCGGGCTGCAAGAGACCCAGTACTTC